This TCR beta chain was documented in a study of T cell changes during pregnancy in multiple sclerosis. Assay: immunoSEQ multiplex PCR; the TCRdb copy retains only in-frame clones and omits some. The sample gives about 88,000 clones, 92% of which show up once; about 1.5% is in the top ten. V was cut by 0 bases and J by 1 base, with 7 bases left in between. The length of the CDR3 is 14 residues. Germline loops: CDR1 SGHRS, CDR2 YFSETQ. The clonotype originates from a female donor with multiple sclerosis, enrolled in a pregnancy study. The source material was peripheral blood, sampled in the first trimester of pregnancy. J is TRBJ2-5 and V is TRBV5-1; TRBD1 might be the D (5 bases). Here the CDR3 reads CASSLDRRQETQYF. For the CDR3, the DNA is TGCGCCAGCAGCTTGGACAGGCGCCAAGAGACCCAGTACTTC.